Detailed here is one T cell receptor beta chain. The data were taken from a study of blood T cell repertoires in COVID-19. Across the study: The study drew acute and convalescent COVID-19 samples from the United States, Italy and Spain.

Germline V gene data show CDR1 as SEHNR and CDR2 as FQNEAQ (reference sequence). Losses at the gene ends were 1 base for V and 0 bases for J; bases not matched to a gene: 3. This CDR3 contains 15 residues. Clones were sequenced by immunoSEQ multiplex PCR, and TCRdb holds only the in-frame ones, with some missing. The sample includes 87,000 or so clones, 88% of them seen just once. The chain combines TRBV7-9 with TRBJ2-7, with 7 bases aligning to TRBD1. The TCR sequence derives from an elderly man with acute or convalescent COVID-19. The specimen sequenced was peripheral blood. CDR3 protein: CASSLEGAYSYEQYF. The DNA for the CDR3 is TGTGCCAGCAGCTTAGAGGGGGCTTACTCCTACGAGCAGTACTTC.